The 25 T cell receptor beta chains below all came from one sample that was sequenced in a study of Ad26.COV2.S vaccination and SARS-CoV-2 variants. The table came from immunoSEQ multiplex PCR; TCRdb's copy has only in-frame clones and leaves some out. Counted here are 350,000 to 500,000 clones, 90% occurring once; the ten biggest clones make up less than 4.5%. Stated treatment: roughly 19 received Ad26.COV2.S at low or high dose, single or two shots; 5 received placebo; per-sample allocation not given. After the first vaccine or placebo injection, samples were drawn on day 63. This sample comprised peripheral blood, obtained in a trial of Ad26.COV2.S vaccine versus placebo. The receptors shown here come from a person between 18 and 59 years old who received the Ad26.COV2.S COVID-19 vaccine or a placebo.

V usage is TRBV6-5 and J usage is TRBJ2-3; D is perhaps TRBD1 or TRBD2 (6 bases each). V gave up 7 bases and J gave up 6 bases, with 17 bases separating them. CDR1 MNHEY and CDR2 SVGAGI come from the germline V gene. This CDR3 region has 14 residues. CDR3 nucleotides: TGTGCCAGCAAGGGTCCGGGGGCGTCGGATACGCAGTATTTT. This sequence encodes CASKGPGASDTQYF.

This clone was recorded once. This chain joins TRBV9 and TRBJ1-5, with unresolved D. This CDR3 contains 13 residues. From germline, CDR1 is SGDLS and CDR2 YYNGEE. The V and J ends lost 0 bases and 6 bases respectively, with 7 bases between them. The CDR3 spells CASSVGLGQPQHF. The CDR3 nucleotides are TGTGCCAGCAGCGTAGGGTTGGGTCAGCCCCAGCATTTT.

J is TRBJ2-4 and V is TRBV7-9; D call uncertain. Germline values: CDR1 SEHNR, CDR2 FQNEAQ (reference sequence). There are 15 residues in the CDR3. Deletions cut 5 bases from V and 0 bases from J, with 11 bases between. This chain's CDR3 is CASSSPNLAKNIQYF. The CDR3 DNA follows: TGTGCCAGCAGCAGCCCCAACTTAGCCAAAAACATTCAGTACTTC.

The chain combines TRBV7-9 with TRBJ2-5; D not resolved. The ends were cut back, 4 bases at V and 3 bases at J, with 12 bases in the middle. The length of the CDR3 is 14 residues. Germline CDR1 and CDR2: SEHNR and FQNEAQ (reference sequence). CDR3 bases: TGTGCCAGCAGCTCGAGATCCCGAGAAGAGACCCAGTACTTC. This translates into CASSSRSREETQYF.

The rearrangement links TRBV4-2 to TRBJ1-5; D perhaps matches TRBD1 (6 bases). V was trimmed by 0 bases and J by 7 bases, leaving 13 bases between them. Germline CDR1 is LGHNA and CDR2 is YNFKEQ. The CDR3 totals 15 residues. CDR3 in DNA: TGTGCCAGCAGCCAAGATCGGGGGGCAGGACAGCCCCAGCATTTT. Its protein is CASSQDRGAGQPQHF.

This rearrangement joins TRBV6-5 to TRBJ1-1; unclear D gene. The CDR3 sequence is 13 residues long. Per the germline V gene, CDR1 is MNHEY and CDR2 is SVGAGI. V dropped 7 bases and J dropped 1 base, with 10 bases sitting between them. The CDR3: CASTSTWNTEAFF. CDR3 sequence (DNA): TGTGCCAGCACCTCGACCTGGAACACTGAAGCTTTCTTT.

The J gene is TRBJ2-7, the V gene TRBV15, with no clear D. V was cut by 0 bases and J by 2 bases, with 8 bases left in between. The CDR3 spans 14 residues. Per germline, CDR1 LNHNV and CDR2 YYDKDF (reference sequence). The CDR3 bases are TGTGCCACCAGCAGAGAGGGAATCACCTACGAGCAGTACTTC. Translating gives CATSREGITYEQYF.

The V call is TRBV2, the J call TRBJ2-7; 10 positions match TRBD2. The CDR3 sequence is 16 residues long. V trimming: 1 base; J trimming: 2 bases; junction bases outside the gene matches: 5. Germline V gene sequence: CDR1 SNHLY, CDR2 FYNNEI. CDR3 amino acids: CASSEGLAGFTYEQYF. CDR3 DNA sequence: TGTGCCAGCAGTGAAGGACTAGCGGGTTTTACCTACGAGCAGTACTTC.

The chain is built from TRBV28 and TRBJ2-5; TRBD1 agrees at 8 bases. CDR3 size: 17 residues. From germline, CDR1 is MDHEN and CDR2 SYDVKM. V shed 2 bases, J shed 5 bases, and the junction held 13 bases outside the gene matches. The CDR3 here is CASSLTLGQGAYETQYF. CDR3 DNA: TGTGCCAGCAGTTTAACCCTCGGGCAGGGGGCTTATGAGACCCAGTACTTC.

This rearrangement joins TRBV5-1 to TRBJ2-5; TRBD2 might be the D (6 bases). The V and J ends lost 1 base and 2 bases respectively, with 9 bases between them. Per germline, CDR1 SGHRS and CDR2 YFSETQ. The CDR3 consists of 14 residues. For the CDR3, the DNA is TGCGCCAGCAGCTTGAATGCGGGACAAGAGACCCAGTACTTC. This sequence encodes CASSLNAGQETQYF.

This chain uses TRBV7-3 with TRBJ1-1; tentative D call: TRBD1 (5 bases). The germline V and J ends were trimmed by 1 base and 3 bases, with 6 bases remaining between them. From germline, CDR1 is SGHTA and CDR2 FQGTGA. This CDR3 comprises 13 residues. CDR3: CASSLRGDTEAFF. DNA for the CDR3: TGTGCCAGCAGCTTAAGAGGGGACACTGAAGCTTTCTTT.

The J gene is TRBJ1-4, the V gene TRBV14; D gene ambiguous. Germline-derived CDR1 and CDR2 are SGHDN and FVKESK. Between the trimmed V and J ends, which lost 8 bases and 10 bases, there was a span of 17 bases. This CDR3 has 13 residues. In DNA, the CDR3 is TGTGCCAGCGCCGGTGCGGGAGATGGAAAACTGTTTTTT. It codes for CASAGAGDGKLFF. Together with reference TRBV14 and TRBJ1-4, the CDR3 gives the full variable domain: EAGVTQFPSHSVIEKGQTVTLRCDPISGHDNLYWYRRVMGKEIKFLLHFVKESKQDESGMPNNRFLAERTGGTYSTLKVQPAELEDSGVYFCASAGAGDGKLFFGSGTQLSVL.

This clone was seen just once. The CDR3 is CASSPQGVTYEQYF. DNA for the CDR3: TGCGCCAGCAGCCCACAGGGCGTGACCTACGAGCAGTACTTC. The chain links TRBV5-1 to TRBJ2-7, with a tentative D call TRBD1 (6 bases). Trimming took off 4 bases at V and 2 bases at J, with 13 bases between the two ends. Germline V lookup: CDR1 SGHRS, CDR2 YFSETQ. There are 14 residues in the CDR3.

The genes are TRBV15 and TRBJ2-7; D remains ambiguous. The length of the CDR3 is 13 residues. V was trimmed by 0 bases and J by 2 bases, leaving 5 bases between them. Germline V gene sequence: CDR1 LNHNV, CDR2 YYDKDF (reference sequence). CDR3 sequence reads: CATSRDPAYEQYF. The CDR3 coding sequence is TGTGCCACCAGCAGAGATCCAGCCTACGAGCAGTACTTC.

The CDR3 reads CASSYSRRGLAVYEQYF. The CDR3 DNA follows: TGTGCCAGCAGTTACTCGAGGCGGGGACTAGCGGTCTACGAGCAGTACTTC. This chain connects TRBV6-2 or TRBV6-3 to TRBJ2-7, with 11 bases fitting TRBD2. Germline CDR1 is MNHEY and CDR2 is SVGEGT. The CDR3 totals 17 residues. The ends lost 0 bases at V and 3 bases at J; junction bases unmatched: 7.

The chain joins TRBV5-5 to TRBJ2-1; no reliable D call. V was trimmed by 7 bases and J by 5 bases, leaving 16 bases between them. The germline V gene has CDR1 SGHKS and CDR2 YYEKEE (reference sequence). This CDR3 has 14 amino acids. The CDR3 here is CASRIRTAHNEQFF. CDR3 bases: TGTGCCAGCCGAATTAGAACGGCCCACAATGAGCAGTTCTTC.

This clone was recorded once. The chain joins TRBV11-2 to TRBJ2-3; D might be TRBD2 (5 bases). The CDR3 totals 15 residues. The germline CDR1 and CDR2 sequences are SGHAT and FQNNGV. V lost 3 bases and J 4 bases, leaving 14 bases between the germline ends. The CDR3 DNA reads TGTGCCAGCAGCTTGAGCGGTTTGCGATCAGATACGCAGTATTTT. Protein: CASSLSGLRSDTQYF.

The rearrangement links TRBV5-1 to TRBJ2-6; D may be TRBD1 or TRBD2 (5 bases each). This CDR3 contains 16 residues. Looked up from germline, CDR1 is SGHRS and CDR2 is YFSETQ. The ends were cut back, 6 bases at V and 1 base at J, with 14 bases in the middle. The CDR3 DNA reads as TGCGCCAGCACCTCTGGCTGGGGGTCTGGGGCCAACGTCCTGACTTTC. It specifies CASTSGWGSGANVLTF.

This clone was observed once. The rearrangement uses TRBV11-3 and TRBJ2-2, with 9 bases matching TRBD1. Trimming at V came to 5 bases and at J to 4 bases, leaving 14 bases not matched to a gene. CDR3 size: 18 residues. In germline, CDR1 is SGHNT, CDR2 YENEEA. CDR3 protein: CASSPGRWDREGTGELFF. The CDR3 bases are TGTGCCAGCAGCCCTGGCCGTTGGGACAGGGAAGGCACCGGGGAGCTGTTTTTT.

The chain uses TRBV18 and TRBJ2-2; perhaps TRBD2 as D (5 bases). CDR3 length: 14 amino acids. The germline V gene encodes CDR1 KGHSH and CDR2 LQKENI. V lost 1 base to trimming and J lost 3 bases, with 6 bases between them. The CDR3 DNA reads as TGTGCCAGCTCACCACAGAGGGACACCGGGGAGCTGTTTTTT. Protein: CASSPQRDTGELFF.

This rearrangement joins TRBV5-6 to TRBJ1-5; D call uncertain. CDR3 length equals 12 residues. CDR1 is SGHDT and CDR2 is YYEEEE in the germline V gene. The V gene lost 6 bases and the J gene lost 5 bases, with 9 bases spanning the gap. In nucleotides, the CDR3 is TGTGCCAGCACCACGAAGGATCAGCCCCAGCATTTT. It yields the protein CASTTKDQPQHF.

The rearrangement uses TRBV30 and TRBJ2-2; 9 nucleotides match TRBD1. The CDR3 spans 14 residues. The germline V gene has CDR1 GTSNPN and CDR2 SVGIG (reference sequence). V dropped 8 bases and J dropped 4; count of bases not matched to a gene: 8. CDR3 residues: CAGNRDRVTGELFF. The CDR3 DNA reads TGTGCCGGAAACCGGGACAGGGTCACCGGGGAGCTGTTTTTT. The full variable domain, rest sourced from reference TRBV30 and TRBJ2-2, is SQTIHQWPATLVQPVGSPLSLECTVEGTSNPNLYWYRQAAGRGLQLLFYSVGIGQISSEVPQNLSASRPQDRQFILSSKKLLLSDSGFYLCAGNRDRVTGELFFGEGSRLTVL.

The CDR3 here is CASSFSPGNEQFF. CDR3 sequence (DNA): TGTGCCAGCAGTTTCTCCCCGGGCAATGAGCAGTTCTTC. The rearrangement uses TRBV12-3 or TRBV12-4 and TRBJ2-1; D call uncertain. The CDR3 covers 13 residues. The germline V and J ends were trimmed by 3 bases and 6 bases, with 9 bases remaining between them.

V is TRBV4-2 and J is TRBJ1-2; the D gene is possibly TRBD1 (5 bases). CDR1 and CDR2 (germline): LGHNA, YNFKEQ. The germline V and J ends were trimmed by 0 bases and 9 bases, with 14 bases remaining between them. The CDR3 has 14 residues. CDR3: CASSQDIGTASYTF. Written as DNA, the CDR3 is TGTGCCAGCAGCCAAGATATTGGGACGGCGAGCTACACCTTC.

The V call is TRBV27, the J call TRBJ1-2; 9 bases are a match to TRBD1. V shed 3 bases and J 7 bases; nucleotides not matched to a gene: 6. CDR3 length equals 14 residues. The germline V gene encodes CDR1 MNHEY and CDR2 SMNVEV (reference sequence). The CDR3 loop is CASSFRTGVPGYTF. Written as DNA, the CDR3 is TGTGCCAGCAGTTTCAGGACAGGGGTACCTGGCTACACCTTC.